This TCR beta chain was sequenced during a study of CD8 T cells in Susac syndrome. CDR1 and CDR2 (germline): MNHEY, SMNVEV (reference sequence). The V gene lost 6 bases and the J gene lost 3 bases, with 15 bases spanning the gap. The CDR3 is 14 amino acids. After extraction with the RNeasy kit, roughly 0.45 to 1 ug of the RNA was reverse transcribed using random hexamers. TCRdb passed the immunoSEQ multiplex PCR reads through MiXCR, listing each CDR3 protein once. The sample lists about 180,000 distinct CDR3 sequences, just under 95% seen once, with 0.099% in the top ten. The source of this sequence is a human donor with Susac syndrome. Source material: CD4+ T cells from PBMCs. J is TRBJ2-7 and V is TRBV27; D perhaps matches TRBD2 (5 bases). This CDR3 reads CASSRRFGVYEQYF. Written as DNA, the CDR3 is TGTGCCAGCAGCCGACGATTCGGGGTCTACGAGCAGTACTTC.